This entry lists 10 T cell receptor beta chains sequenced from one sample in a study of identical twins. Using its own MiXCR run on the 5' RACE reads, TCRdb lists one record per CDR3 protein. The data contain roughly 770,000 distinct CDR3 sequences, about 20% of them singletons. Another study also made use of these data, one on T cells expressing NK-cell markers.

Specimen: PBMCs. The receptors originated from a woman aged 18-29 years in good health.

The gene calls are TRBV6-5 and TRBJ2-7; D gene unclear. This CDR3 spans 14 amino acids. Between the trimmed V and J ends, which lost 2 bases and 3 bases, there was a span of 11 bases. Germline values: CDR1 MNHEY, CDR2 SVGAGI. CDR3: CASSYQKQGYEQYF. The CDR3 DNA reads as TGTGCCAGCAGTTACCAGAAACAAGGCTACGAGCAGTACTTC.

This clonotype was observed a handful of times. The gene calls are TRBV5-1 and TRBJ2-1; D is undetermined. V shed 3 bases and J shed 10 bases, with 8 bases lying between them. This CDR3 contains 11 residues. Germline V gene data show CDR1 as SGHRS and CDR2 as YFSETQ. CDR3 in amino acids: CASSYALEQFF. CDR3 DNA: TGCGCCAGCAGCTATGCCCTCGAGCAGTTCTTC. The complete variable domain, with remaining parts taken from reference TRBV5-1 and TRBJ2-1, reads KAGVTQTPRYLIKTRGQQVTLSCSPISGHRSVSWYQQTPGQGLQFLFEYFSETQRNKGNFPGRFSGRQFSNSRSEMNVSTLELGDSALYLCASSYALEQFFGPGTRLTVL.

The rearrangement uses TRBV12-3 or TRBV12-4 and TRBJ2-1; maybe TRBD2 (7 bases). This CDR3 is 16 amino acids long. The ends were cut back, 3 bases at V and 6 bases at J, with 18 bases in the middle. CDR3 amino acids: CASSFTPGGASNEQFF. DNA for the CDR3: TGTGCCAGCAGTTTTACCCCTGGGGGGGCGTCCAATGAGCAGTTCTTC.

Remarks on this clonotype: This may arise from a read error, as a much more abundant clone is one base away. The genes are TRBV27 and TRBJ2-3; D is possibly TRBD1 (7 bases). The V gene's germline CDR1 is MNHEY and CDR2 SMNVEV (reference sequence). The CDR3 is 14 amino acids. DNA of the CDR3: TGTGCCAGCAGTTTGCGGGACAGCACAGATCCGCAGTATTTT. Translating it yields CASSLRDSTDPQYF.

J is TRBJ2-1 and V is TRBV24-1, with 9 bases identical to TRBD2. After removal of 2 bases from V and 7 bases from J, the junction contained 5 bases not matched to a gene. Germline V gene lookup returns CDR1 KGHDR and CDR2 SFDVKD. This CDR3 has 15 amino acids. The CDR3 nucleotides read TGTGCCACCAGTGATTCTGGACTAGCGTTAAATGAGCAGTTCTTC. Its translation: CATSDSGLALNEQFF.

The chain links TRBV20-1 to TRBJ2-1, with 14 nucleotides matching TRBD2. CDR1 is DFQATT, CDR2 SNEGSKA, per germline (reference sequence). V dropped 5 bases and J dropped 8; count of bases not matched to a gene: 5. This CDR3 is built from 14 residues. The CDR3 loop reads CSAATSGGAHEQFF. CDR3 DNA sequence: TGCAGTGCTGCGACTAGCGGGGGGGCCCATGAGCAGTTCTTC.

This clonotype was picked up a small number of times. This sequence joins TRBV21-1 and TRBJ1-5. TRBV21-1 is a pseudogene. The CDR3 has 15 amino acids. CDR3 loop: CASSAGGDSNQPQHF. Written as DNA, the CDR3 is TGTGCCAGCAGCGCGGGGGGGGATAGCAATCAGCCCCAGCATTTT.

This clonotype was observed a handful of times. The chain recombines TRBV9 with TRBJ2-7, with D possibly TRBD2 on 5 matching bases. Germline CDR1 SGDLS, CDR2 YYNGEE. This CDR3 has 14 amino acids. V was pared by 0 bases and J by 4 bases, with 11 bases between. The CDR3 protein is CASSVAPGIYEQYF. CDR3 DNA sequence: TGTGCCAGCAGCGTAGCCCCGGGGATTTACGAGCAGTACTTC.

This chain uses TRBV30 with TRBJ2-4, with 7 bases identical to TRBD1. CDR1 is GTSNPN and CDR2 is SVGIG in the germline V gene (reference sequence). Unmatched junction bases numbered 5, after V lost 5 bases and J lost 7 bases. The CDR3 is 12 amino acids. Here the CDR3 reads CAWEGAPNIQYF. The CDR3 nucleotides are TGTGCCTGGGAGGGGGCTCCGAACATTCAGTACTTC.

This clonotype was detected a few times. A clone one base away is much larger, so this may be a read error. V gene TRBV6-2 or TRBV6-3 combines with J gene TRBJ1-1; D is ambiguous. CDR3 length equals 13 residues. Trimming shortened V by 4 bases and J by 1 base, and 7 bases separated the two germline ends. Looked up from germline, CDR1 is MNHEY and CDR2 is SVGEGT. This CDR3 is CASSFIGNTEAFF. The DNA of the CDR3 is TGTGCCAGCAGTTTTATAGGGAACACTGAAGCTTTCTTT.